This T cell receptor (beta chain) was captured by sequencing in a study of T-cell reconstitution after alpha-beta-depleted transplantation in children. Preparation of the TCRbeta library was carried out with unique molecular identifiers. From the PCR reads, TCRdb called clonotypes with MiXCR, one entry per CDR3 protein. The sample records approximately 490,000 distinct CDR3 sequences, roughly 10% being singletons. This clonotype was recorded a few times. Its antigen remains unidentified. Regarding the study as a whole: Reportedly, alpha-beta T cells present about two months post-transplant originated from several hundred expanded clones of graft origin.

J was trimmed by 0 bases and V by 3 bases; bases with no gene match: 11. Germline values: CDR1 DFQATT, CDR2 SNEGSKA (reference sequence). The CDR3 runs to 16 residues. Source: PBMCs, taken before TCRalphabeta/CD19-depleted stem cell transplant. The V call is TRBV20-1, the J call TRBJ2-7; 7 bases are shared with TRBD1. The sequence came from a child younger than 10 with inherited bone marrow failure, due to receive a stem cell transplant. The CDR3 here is CSASRGFSFSSYEQYF. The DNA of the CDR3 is TGCAGTGCTAGCAGGGGGTTTTCCTTCAGCTCCTACGAGCAGTACTTC.